Shown below are 31 T cell receptor beta chains from a single sample sequenced in a study of T cells after yellow fever vaccination. TCRdb re-derived calls from the 5' RACE reads in MiXCR, one entry per CDR3 protein. The profile shows about 160,000 distinct CDR3 sequences, approximately 9.9% of them singletons. The sequencing here drew on CD8+ T cells sorted from PBMCs, taken 45 days after the yellow fever booster vaccination. These receptors originate from a young man who received the YFV17D yellow fever vaccine.

The rearrangement links TRBV12-3 or TRBV12-4 to TRBJ2-1, with D hard to call. CDR3 length equals 12 residues. Trimming left V 6 bases short and J 10 bases short, with 13 bases between. The CDR3 DNA sequence: TGTGCCAGCAGCCACACAGTCTACGAGCAGTTCTTC. Translated, it gives CASSHTVYEQFF.

This clonotype was observed a handful of times. The chain uses TRBV4-1 and TRBJ1-1; D uncertain. The V gene's germline CDR1 is MGHRA and CDR2 YSYEKL. V was trimmed by 7 bases and J by 0 bases, leaving 6 bases between them. The CDR3 loop spans 12 amino acids. The CDR3, as DNA: TGCGCCAGCATTTCCATGAACACTGAAGCTTTCTTT. Translated: CASISMNTEAFF.

This clonotype was seen a few times. The chain has TRBV15 and TRBJ1-4, with TRBD1 matching over 7 bases. Germline V gene sequence: CDR1 LNHNV, CDR2 YYDKDF (reference sequence). With 2 bases clipped from V and 7 bases from J, the junction kept 7 bases outside the gene matches. The CDR3 has 15 amino acids. The CDR3, as DNA: TGTGCCACCAGCAGACGGCGGACAGGCGGTGAAAAACTGTTTTTT. This codes for CATSRRRTGGEKLFF.

This sequence joins TRBV27 and TRBJ2-3; D remains unclear. This CDR3 comprises 13 residues. Germline-derived CDR1 and CDR2 are MNHEY and SMNVEV (reference sequence). V was trimmed by 1 base and J by 2 bases, leaving 4 bases between them. CDR3 amino acids: CASSLLDTDTQYF. CDR3 in DNA: TGTGCCAGCAGTTTATTGGACACAGATACGCAGTATTTT.

V and J are TRBV18 and TRBJ2-7; D is unresolved. V lost 2 bases and J lost 4, with 9 bases in between. Germline-derived CDR1 and CDR2 are KGHSH and LQKENI. The CDR3 consists of 13 residues. Here the CDR3 DNA reads TGTGCCAGCTCACCAGCCGCAGTGTACGAGCAGTACGTC. It yields the protein CASSPAAVYEQYV.

This clonotype occurred a few times. V usage is TRBV7-9 and J usage is TRBJ2-7, with D uncertain. Per germline, CDR1 SEHNR and CDR2 FQNEAQ (reference sequence). V dropped 3 bases and J dropped 6 bases, with 9 bases sitting between them. There are 12 residues in the CDR3. The CDR3 is CASSFTSGEQYF. CDR3 DNA sequence: TGTGCCAGCAGCTTTACATCGGGCGAGCAGTACTTC.

This clonotype has a count of ten or more. This sequence joins TRBV4-3 and TRBJ2-7; D is possibly TRBD1 or TRBD2 (5 bases each). Between the trimmed V and J ends, which lost 0 bases and 2 bases, there was a span of 8 bases. Germline V gene data show CDR1 as LGHNA and CDR2 as YSLEER. The CDR3 runs to 14 residues. This chain's CDR3 is CASSQDEGPYEQYF. CDR3 DNA sequence: TGCGCCAGCAGCCAAGATGAGGGACCCTACGAGCAGTACTTC.

This sequence joins TRBV9 and TRBJ2-7, with 9 bases identical to TRBD2. The ends lost 4 bases at V and 6 bases at J; junction bases unmatched: 8. Per the germline V gene, CDR1 is SGDLS and CDR2 is YYNGEE. The CDR3 sequence is 14 residues long. The CDR3 spells CASSLGLAPGEQYF. For the CDR3, the DNA is TGTGCCAGCAGCTTGGGACTAGCCCCCGGCGAGCAGTACTTC.

This clonotype was detected a few times. Sequence at one end of the junction differs from germline and may be a read error. CDR3 nucleotide sequence: TGTGCCAGCAGTAAGGAACGGGACTCCCCGAACACTGAAGCTTTCTTT. Amino acids: CASSKERDSPNTEAFF. The rearrangement uses TRBV19 and TRBJ1-1; possible D gene TRBD1, 5 bases. The length of the CDR3 is 16 residues. Per the germline V gene, CDR1 is LNHDA and CDR2 is SQIVND (reference sequence).

The chain combines TRBV7-9 with TRBJ1-2; D remains unclear. V was trimmed by 5 bases and J by 3 bases, leaving 13 bases between them. CDR1 SEHNR and CDR2 FQNEAQ come from the germline V gene (reference sequence). The CDR3 is made up of 14 amino acids. This CDR3 is CASSPTPGDYGYTF. The CDR3 nucleotides are TGTGCCAGCAGCCCGACCCCCGGCGACTATGGCTACACCTTC.

The rearrangement links TRBV7-8 to TRBJ2-3, with 7 bases matching TRBD2. This CDR3 has 17 residues. Trimming at V came to 5 bases and at J to 2 bases, leaving 13 bases not matched to a gene. In germline, CDR1 is SGHVS, CDR2 FQNEAQ. CDR3 in amino acids: CASSHAPLATFTDTQYF. DNA of the CDR3: TGTGCCAGCAGCCACGCCCCACTAGCGACCTTCACAGATACGCAGTATTTT.

This clonotype was observed a few times. The gene calls are TRBV12-3 or TRBV12-4 and TRBJ2-1; D perhaps matches TRBD2 (6 bases). V lost 4 bases and J lost 4, with 14 bases in between. This CDR3 has 15 amino acids. The CDR3, as DNA: TGTGCCAGCAGTTGGGCTGGGACTGCTTACAATGAGCAGTTCTTC. Residues: CASSWAGTAYNEQFF.

This clonotype was seen a few times. This chain uses TRBV4-1 with TRBJ2-2, with TRBD1 matching 8 bases. The CDR3 consists of 15 residues. Germline CDR1 and CDR2: MGHRA and YSYEKL. The V segment lost 3 bases and the J segment 8 bases; nucleotides outside the gene matches: 8. In DNA, the CDR3 is TGCGCCAGCAGCCAGGGACAGGTGGGGAGGGGGGAGCTGTTTTTT. Translated, it gives CASSQGQVGRGELFF.

This clonotype was detected only a few times. The rearrangement joins TRBV15 to TRBJ1-5; D unclear. The V end was cut by 0 bases, the J end by 4 bases, with 10 bases between. Germline V gene sequence: CDR1 LNHNV, CDR2 YYDKDF (reference sequence). This CDR3 has 15 residues. CDR3 sequence (DNA): TGTGCCACCAGCAGAGATCGTCATCCAAATCAGCCCCAGCATTTT. Protein: CATSRDRHPNQPQHF.

This clonotype was detected only a few times. As DNA, the CDR3 is TGTGCCAGCAGCCAAGTCAGAGGGGAGACAGATACGCAGTATTTT. This gives the protein CASSQVRGETDTQYF. The rearrangement joins TRBV4-2 to TRBJ2-3; D possibly uses TRBD1 or TRBD2 (5 bases each). The germline V gene encodes CDR1 LGHNA and CDR2 YNFKEQ. Trimming left V 1 base short and J 3 bases short, with 11 bases between. The CDR3 sequence is 15 residues long.

This chain joins TRBV15 and TRBJ2-5, with 7 bases aligning to TRBD1. With 3 bases clipped from V and 3 bases from J, the junction kept 1 base outside the gene matches. Germline assignment: CDR1 LNHNV and CDR2 YYDKDF (reference sequence). The CDR3 contains 13 residues. The CDR3 sequence is CATSSDREETQYF. In DNA form, the CDR3 reads TGTGCCACCAGCAGCGACAGGGAAGAGACCCAGTACTTC.

This clonotype was detected ten times or more. V and J are TRBV6-1 and TRBJ1-1, with a tentative D call TRBD1 (6 bases). Trimming stripped 0 bases from V and 5 bases from J, with 13 bases between. The V gene's germline CDR1 is MNHNS and CDR2 SASEGT. This CDR3 contains 15 residues. CDR3 bases: TGTGCCAGCAGTGAAGCTGGTGGGGGCGGGACTGAAGCTTTCTTT. It specifies CASSEAGGGGTEAFF.

This clonotype occurred many times. J is TRBJ2-3 and V is TRBV6-6, with 9 bases lining up with TRBD1. Losses at the gene ends were 0 bases for V and 4 bases for J; bases not matched to a gene: 8. From germline, CDR1 is MNHNY and CDR2 SVGAGI (reference sequence). This CDR3 has 17 amino acids. The CDR3 reads CASSYSIGQGRADTQYF. CDR3 sequence (DNA): TGTGCCAGCAGTTACTCGATTGGACAGGGGAGAGCAGATACGCAGTATTTT.

Of note for this clonotype: A read error is possible here, since a much larger clone lies one base away. The chain couples TRBV13 to TRBJ2-2; no firm D call. Germline CDR1 PRHDT, CDR2 FYEKMQ (reference sequence). The CDR3 totals 12 residues. Trimming took off 3 bases at V and 3 bases at J, with 2 bases between the two ends. This CDR3 is CASSFDTGELFF. Here the CDR3 DNA reads TGTGCCAGCAGCTTCGACACCGGGGAGCTGTTTTTT.

The chain employs TRBV5-1 and TRBJ2-2, with D perhaps assigned TRBD1 or TRBD2 (6 bases each). CDR1 is SGHRS, CDR2 YFSETQ, per germline. Trimming took off 4 bases at V and 0 bases at J, with 22 bases between the two ends. This CDR3 contains 19 residues. CDR3 in DNA: TGCGCCAGCAGCGACCCCGAAGGGGGGACTCGCGCGAACACCGGGGAGCTGTTTTTT. It is translated as CASSDPEGGTRANTGELFF.

This chain joins TRBV7-8 and TRBJ2-2; D remains unclear. CDR3 length equals 16 residues. V lost 6 bases and J 2 bases, leaving 16 bases between the germline ends. Germline V gives CDR1 SGHVS, CDR2 FQNEAQ. DNA of the CDR3: TGTGCCAGCAGAGCCCGGGTTTGGGTTAACACCGGGGAGCTGTTTTTT. It yields the protein CASRARVWVNTGELFF.

This clonotype was recorded many times. The CDR3 sequence is CASSLTGKGSPLHF. CDR3 sequence (DNA): TGCGCCAGCAGCTTGACAGGGAAGGGTTCACCCCTCCACTTT. The genes are TRBV5-1 and TRBJ1-6; perhaps TRBD1 as D (6 bases). The CDR3 is 14 residues long. V lost 1 base and J 9 bases, leaving 11 bases between the germline ends. Germline loops: CDR1 SGHRS, CDR2 YFSETQ. Variable domain in full (rest from reference TRBV5-1 and TRBJ1-6): KAGVTQTPRYLIKTRGQQVTLSCSPISGHRSVSWYQQTPGQGLQFLFEYFSETQRNKGNFPGRFSGRQFSNSRSEMNVSTLELGDSALYLCASSLTGKGSPLHFGNGTRLTVT.

This clonotype was detected many times. V and J are TRBV6-2 or TRBV6-3 and TRBJ2-2; 10 bases agree with TRBD2. V shed 2 bases and J 1 base; nucleotides not matched to a gene: 4. The CDR3 has 17 amino acids. The germline V gene has CDR1 MNHEY and CDR2 SVGEGT. The CDR3 DNA reads as TGTGCCAGCAGTTACAGCGGGGGGGACCGGAACACCGGGGAGCTGTTTTTT. Translated, it gives CASSYSGGDRNTGELFF.

This clonotype came up a few times. The chain combines TRBV4-3 with TRBJ1-1; 8 nucleotides align to TRBD1. CDR1 is LGHNA, CDR2 YSLEER, per germline. Unmatched junction bases numbered 7, after V lost 4 bases and J lost 3 bases. This CDR3 spans 15 amino acids. The CDR3: CASSPHRGEDTEAFF. The CDR3 nucleotides are TGCGCCAGCAGCCCGCACAGGGGGGAGGACACTGAAGCTTTCTTT.

The chain combines TRBV20-1 with TRBJ2-7; 12 bases map to TRBD1. There are 15 residues in the CDR3. CDR1 and CDR2 (germline): DFQATT, SNEGSKA (reference sequence). V shed 4 bases, J shed 3 bases, and the junction held 7 bases outside the gene matches. CDR3 residues: CSAKQGQGAYYEQYV. CDR3 sequence (DNA): TGCAGTGCTAAGCAGGGACAGGGGGCCTACTACGAGCAGTACGTC.

This clonotype has just a few counts. The chain uses TRBV7-9 and TRBJ2-5; no reliable D call. CDR1 and CDR2 from the germline V gene are SEHNR and FQNEAQ (reference sequence). Trimming cost V 4 bases and J 2 bases, with 14 bases left between them. The CDR3 contains 15 residues. The DNA for the CDR3 is TGTGCCAGCAGCTGGCCTCTAACGGAACAAGAGACCCAGTACTTC. Its protein product is CASSWPLTEQETQYF.

This clonotype was recorded a few times. The chain carries TRBV24-1 and TRBJ2-3, with 7 bases identical to TRBD1. The CDR3 contains 16 residues. Germline V gives CDR1 KGHDR, CDR2 SFDVKD. V was clipped by 7 bases and J by 0 bases; unmatched bases: 9. CDR3 sequence: CATSYFRDSSTDTQYF. The CDR3 bases are TGTGCCACCAGCTACTTCCGGGACAGTAGCACAGATACGCAGTATTTT.

There are a few counts of this clonotype. The chain couples TRBV20-1 to TRBJ2-5, with D possibly TRBD2 on 6 matching bases. CDR1 and CDR2 (germline): DFQATT, SNEGSKA (reference sequence). This CDR3 has 13 residues. Trimming took 6 bases from V and 2 from J, leaving 13 bases between them. In nucleotides, the CDR3 is TGCAGTGCCCCGAAAGGGAGGCAAGAGACCCAGTACTTC. It yields the protein CSAPKGRQETQYF.

This clonotype showed up just a few times. J is TRBJ2-5 and V is TRBV7-2, with 12 bases matching TRBD2. CDR3 size: 16 residues. J lost 1 base, V lost 5 bases, and 5 bases had no gene match. Germline CDR1 is SGHTA and CDR2 is FQGNSA. The CDR3 loop is CASSLRLAGVQETQYF. The CDR3 nucleotides read TGTGCCAGCAGCCTCCGACTAGCGGGGGTCCAAGAGACCCAGTACTTC.

V and J are TRBV27 and TRBJ2-7, with D perhaps TRBD1 or TRBD2 (6 bases each). The V gene lost 2 bases and the J gene lost 2 bases, with 13 bases spanning the gap. The CDR3 totals 15 residues. Germline V CDR1 and CDR2: MNHEY, SMNVEV (reference sequence). The CDR3 is CASSLQLGGAYEQYV. The CDR3, as DNA: TGTGCCAGCAGTTTACAGCTGGGGGGCGCCTACGAGCAGTACGTC.

In this sample, this clonotype turned up a few times. V usage is TRBV4-3 and J usage is TRBJ2-6; D unclear. Germline CDR1 reads LGHNA; CDR2 reads YSLEER. The CDR3 extends over 14 amino acids. V gave up 0 bases and J gave up 4 bases, with 4 bases separating them. The DNA of the CDR3 is TGCGCCAGCAGCCAAGACTCCGGGGCCAACGTCCTGACTTTC. As protein: CASSQDSGANVLTF.